A single sample gave rise to the 6 T cell receptor beta chains below, sequenced in a study of blood T cell repertoires in COVID-19. The repertoire was sequenced with immunoSEQ multiplex PCR; TCRdb's copy has only in-frame clones and lacks some. The table includes 130,000 to 150,000 clones, around 81% detected once. Sequenced input: peripheral blood. The receptors shown here come from a human donor with acute or convalescent COVID-19. The donor label of this sample is uncertain.

The chain uses TRBV5-5 and TRBJ2-7; D call uncertain. The CDR3 contains 16 residues. Trimming cost V 2 bases and J 7 bases, with 22 bases left between them. Germline values: CDR1 SGHKS, CDR2 YYEKEE (reference sequence). For the CDR3, the DNA is TGTGCCAGCAGCTTATTATCCGAGCATCCCCCCTCGGAGCAGTACGTC. It codes for CASSLLSEHPPSEQYV.

Comments on this clone: The sample contains more than one DNA sequence encoding this CDR3. The chain links TRBV2 to TRBJ1-5; D ambiguous. V shed 2 bases and J shed 2 bases, with 7 bases lying between them. The CDR3 totals 14 residues. The germline CDR1 and CDR2 sequences are SNHLY and FYNNEI. Here the CDR3 DNA reads TGTGCCAGCAGTGAATTGGGCGGCAATCAGCCCCAGCATTTT. Amino acids: CASSELGGNQPQHF. Full variable domain (outside the CDR3, taken from reference TRBV2 and TRBJ1-5): EPEVTQTPSHQVTQMGQEVILRCVPISNHLYFYWYRQILGQKVEFLVSFYNNEISEKSEIFDDQFSVERPDGSNFTLKIRSTKLEDSAMYFCASSELGGNQPQHFGDGTRLSIL.

The J gene is TRBJ2-3, the V gene TRBV24-1; 9 bases line up with TRBD1. The ends lost 0 bases at V and 0 bases at J; junction bases unmatched: 0. Germline V gene lookup returns CDR1 KGHDR and CDR2 SFDVKD. This CDR3 spans 16 amino acids. CDR3: CATSDLGQGSTDTQYF. In nucleotides, the CDR3 is TGTGCCACCAGTGATTTGGGACAGGGGAGCACAGATACGCAGTATTTT.

This rearrangement joins TRBV7-2 to TRBJ2-2; 8 bases are shared with TRBD2. The length of the CDR3 is 15 residues. Germline CDR1 SGHTA, CDR2 FQGNSA. Trimming took 6 bases from V and 5 from J; bases not matched to a gene: 8. Here the CDR3 reads CASSLPTSATGELFF. DNA of the CDR3: TGTGCCAGCAGTTTACCGACTAGCGCTACCGGGGAGCTGTTTTTT.

This rearrangement joins TRBV29-1 to TRBJ1-5; 7 nucleotides align to TRBD1. This CDR3 contains 14 residues. V trimming: 6 bases; J trimming: 0 bases; junction bases outside the gene matches: 5. CDR1 is SQVTM and CDR2 is ANQGSEA in the germline V gene. DNA of the CDR3: TGCAGCGTCCGGGACAGCGATAGCAATCAGCCCCAGCATTTT. Its translation: CSVRDSDSNQPQHF.

Here the CDR3 reads CASSEAANQPQHF. DNA of the CDR3: TGCGCCAGCAGTGAGGCGGCAAATCAGCCCCAGCATTTT. J is TRBJ1-5 and V is TRBV10-2, with unresolved D. The CDR3 length is 13 residues. Germline V gene lookup returns CDR1 WSHSY and CDR2 SAAADI. Trimming stripped 2 bases from V and 4 bases from J, with 6 bases between.